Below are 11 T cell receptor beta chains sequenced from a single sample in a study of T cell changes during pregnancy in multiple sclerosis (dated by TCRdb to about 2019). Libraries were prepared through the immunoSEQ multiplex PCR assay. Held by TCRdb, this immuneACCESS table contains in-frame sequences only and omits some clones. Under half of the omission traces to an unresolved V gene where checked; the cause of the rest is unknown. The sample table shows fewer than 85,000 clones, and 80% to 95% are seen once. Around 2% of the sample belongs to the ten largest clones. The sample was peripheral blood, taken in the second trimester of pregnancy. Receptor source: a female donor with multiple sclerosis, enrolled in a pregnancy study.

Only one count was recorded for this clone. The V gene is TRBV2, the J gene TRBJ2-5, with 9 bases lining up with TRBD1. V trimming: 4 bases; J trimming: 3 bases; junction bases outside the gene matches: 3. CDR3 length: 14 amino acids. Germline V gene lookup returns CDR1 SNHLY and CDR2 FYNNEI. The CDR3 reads CASSAGQGKETQYF. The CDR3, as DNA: TGTGCCAGCAGTGCAGGACAGGGGAAAGAGACCCAGTACTTC.

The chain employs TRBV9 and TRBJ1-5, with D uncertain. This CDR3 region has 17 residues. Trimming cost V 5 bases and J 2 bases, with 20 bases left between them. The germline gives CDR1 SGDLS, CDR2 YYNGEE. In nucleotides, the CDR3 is TGTGCCAGCAGTGTAATTCCACGGGGTAGGTGCAATCAGCCCCAGCATTTT. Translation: CASSVIPRGRCNQPQHF. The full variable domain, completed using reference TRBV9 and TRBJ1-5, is DSGVTQTPKHLITATGQRVTLRCSPRSGDLSVYWYQQSLDQGLQFLIQYYNGEERAKGNILERFSAQQFPDLHSELNLSSLELGDSALYFCASSVIPRGRCNQPQHFGDGTRLSIL.

CDR3 amino acids: CASSQLAGALSYEQYF. The CDR3 DNA follows: TGTGCCAGCAGCCAACTAGCGGGAGCCCTCTCCTACGAGCAGTACTTC. This sequence joins TRBV5-4 and TRBJ2-7, with TRBD2 identical over 11 bases. In germline, CDR1 is SGHNT, CDR2 YYREEE (reference sequence). Trimming removed 4 bases from V and 0 bases from J; junction bases left unmatched: 6. The CDR3 runs 16 residues.

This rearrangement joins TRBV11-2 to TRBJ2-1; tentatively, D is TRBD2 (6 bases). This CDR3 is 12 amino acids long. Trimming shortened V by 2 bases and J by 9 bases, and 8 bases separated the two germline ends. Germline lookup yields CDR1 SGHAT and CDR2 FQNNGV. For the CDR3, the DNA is TGTGCCAGCAGCTTATCCGGGAGTGAGCAGTTCTTC. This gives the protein CASSLSGSEQFF.

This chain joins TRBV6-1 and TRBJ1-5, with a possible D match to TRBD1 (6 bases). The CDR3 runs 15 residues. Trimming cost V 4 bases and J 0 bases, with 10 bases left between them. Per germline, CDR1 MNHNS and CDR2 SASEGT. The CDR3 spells CASSGDIFSNQPQHF. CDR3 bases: TGTGCCAGCAGTGGGGACATATTTAGCAATCAGCCCCAGCATTTT.

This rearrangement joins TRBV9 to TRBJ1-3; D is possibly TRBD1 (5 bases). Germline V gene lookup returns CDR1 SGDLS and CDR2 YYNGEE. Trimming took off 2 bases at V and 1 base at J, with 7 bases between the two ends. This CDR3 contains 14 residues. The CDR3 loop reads CASSVQGSGNTIYF. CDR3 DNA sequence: TGTGCCAGCAGCGTCCAGGGATCTGGAAACACCATATATTTT.

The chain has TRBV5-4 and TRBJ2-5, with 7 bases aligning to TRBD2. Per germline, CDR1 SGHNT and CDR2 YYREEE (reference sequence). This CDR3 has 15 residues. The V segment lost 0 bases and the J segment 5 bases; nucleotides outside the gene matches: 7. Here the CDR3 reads CASSLAGLGMETQYF. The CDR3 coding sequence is TGTGCCAGCAGCTTGGCCGGACTAGGTATGGAGACCCAGTACTTC.

The CDR3 DNA sequence: TGTGCCAGCAGTGTGGTCCAGGGGAACGAGCAGTACTTC. Amino acids: CASSVVQGNEQYF. The chain combines TRBV2 with TRBJ2-7, with D possibly being TRBD1 (6 bases). Germline V gene data show CDR1 as SNHLY and CDR2 as FYNNEI. The germline V and J ends were trimmed by 4 bases and 5 bases, with 12 bases remaining between them. The CDR3 covers 13 residues.

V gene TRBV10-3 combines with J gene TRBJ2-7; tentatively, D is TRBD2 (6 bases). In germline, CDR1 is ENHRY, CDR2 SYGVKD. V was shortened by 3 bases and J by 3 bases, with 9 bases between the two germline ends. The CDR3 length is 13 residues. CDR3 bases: TGTGCCATCAGTGATCGCGGGAACTACGAGCAGTACTTC. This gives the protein CAISDRGNYEQYF.

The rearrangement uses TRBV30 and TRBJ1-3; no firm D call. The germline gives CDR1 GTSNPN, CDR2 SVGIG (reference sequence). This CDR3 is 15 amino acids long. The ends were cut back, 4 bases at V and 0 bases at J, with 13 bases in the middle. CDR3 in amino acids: CAWKPSGNSGNTIYF. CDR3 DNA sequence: TGTGCCTGGAAACCCTCAGGCAACTCTGGAAACACCATATATTTT.

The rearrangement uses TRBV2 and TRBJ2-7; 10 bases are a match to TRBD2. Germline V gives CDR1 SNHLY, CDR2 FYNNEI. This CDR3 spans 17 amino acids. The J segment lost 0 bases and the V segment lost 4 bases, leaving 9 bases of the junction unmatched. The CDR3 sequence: CASSGGSGRPSSYEQYF. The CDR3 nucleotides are TGTGCCAGCAGTGGAGGTAGCGGGAGGCCTAGCTCCTACGAGCAGTACTTC. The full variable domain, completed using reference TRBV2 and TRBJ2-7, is EPEVTQTPSHQVTQMGQEVILRCVPISNHLYFYWYRQILGQKVEFLVSFYNNEISEKSEIFDDQFSVERPDGSNFTLKIRSTKLEDSAMYFCASSGGSGRPSSYEQYFGPGTRLTVT.